The 8 T cell receptor beta chains below come from one sample, sequenced in a study of vaccination effects on CD4 cells after COVID-19. A 10-day culture period preceded the isolation of CD4+ T cells. These TCRs are of unknown antigen specificity. The data were produced by immunoSEQ multiplex PCR, yet TCRdb's version contains in-frame clones alone and is incomplete. The table lists under 40,000 clones, 65% to 70% of them singletons. The input for sequencing was CD4+ T cells from PBMCs cultured without peptide, taken before COVID-19 vaccination. The origin of the receptors is a human donor who received a COVID-19 vaccine.

The chain carries TRBV10-3 and TRBJ2-1, with D perhaps TRBD1 or TRBD2 (5 bases each). The CDR3 is made up of 15 amino acids. Germline V lookup: CDR1 ENHRY, CDR2 SYGVKD. V gave up 6 bases and J gave up 8 bases, with 20 bases separating them. This CDR3 reads CAISQYNPGRDEQFF. DNA of the CDR3: TGTGCCATCAGCCAATACAACCCGGGGCGCGATGAGCAGTTCTTC.

This chain links TRBV7-2 with TRBJ2-1; 7 bases agree with TRBD2. Trimming took 0 bases from V and 6 from J; bases not matched to a gene: 2. This CDR3 has 14 amino acids. Germline CDR1 reads SGHTA; CDR2 reads FQGNSA. The DNA of the CDR3 is TGTGCCAGCAGCTTAGCACTAGCGAGCAATGAGCAGTTCTTC. Protein: CASSLALASNEQFF.

This clone has only one observation. The rearrangement joins TRBV29-1 to TRBJ2-7, with TRBD1 identical over 8 bases. V was clipped by 3 bases and J by 5 bases; unmatched bases: 6. In germline, CDR1 is SQVTM, CDR2 ANQGSEA. The CDR3 runs 13 residues. In nucleotides, the CDR3 is TGCAGCGTTGATACAAACAGGGGGAACGAGCAGTACTTC. Amino acid sequence: CSVDTNRGNEQYF.

As for this clone: The sample carries other DNA sequences with the same CDR3. V is TRBV7-8 and J is TRBJ1-5; D perhaps matches TRBD1 (5 bases). Between the trimmed V and J ends, which lost 3 bases and 4 bases, there was a span of 7 bases. This CDR3 is 13 amino acids long. Germline V lookup: CDR1 SGHVS, CDR2 FQNEAQ. The CDR3 reads CASSFGGNQPQHF. The DNA of the CDR3 is TGTGCCAGCAGCTTCGGGGGTAATCAGCCCCAGCATTTT.

The chain links TRBV19 to TRBJ1-5; D gene ambiguous. Germline loops: CDR1 LNHDA, CDR2 SQIVND (reference sequence). The CDR3 has 16 residues. Trimming stripped 5 bases from V and 2 bases from J, with 16 bases between. The CDR3 DNA reads as TGTGCCAGTAGTGCCGGGTCGGGAGTGCGCAATCAGCCCCAGCATTTT. Translated: CASSAGSGVRNQPQHF.

This clone was found a few times. The V gene is TRBV25-1, the J gene TRBJ1-2, with TRBD1 matching 8 bases. V was pared by 2 bases and J by 2 bases, with 10 bases of the junction left unmatched. Germline CDR1 is MGHDK and CDR2 is SYGVNS. The CDR3 extends over 17 amino acids. The CDR3 nucleotides read TGTGCCAGCAGTGAACCAGGGGGCGCGGGATTCAACTATGGCTACACCTTC. Protein product: CASSEPGGAGFNYGYTF.

This clone was detected a few times. The CDR3 loop is CASSLASGEEAFF. The CDR3 bases are TGCGCCAGCAGCTTGGCTTCGGGGGAGGAAGCTTTCTTT. The rearrangement links TRBV5-1 to TRBJ1-1, with D perhaps matching TRBD1 (5 bases). This CDR3 contains 13 residues. Per germline, CDR1 SGHRS and CDR2 YFSETQ. V dropped 0 bases and J dropped 8 bases, with 11 bases sitting between them.

In its sample, this clone was seen once. Other nucleotide sequences in the sample specify the same CDR3. The chain joins TRBV18 to TRBJ2-2; no clear D gene. The CDR3 is 14 amino acids. V shed 2 bases and J shed 1 base, with 5 bases lying between them. The germline V gene has CDR1 KGHSH and CDR2 LQKENI. DNA of the CDR3: TGTGCCAGCTCACCAGGGGAGAACACCGGGGAGCTGTTTTTT. Protein sequence: CASSPGENTGELFF.